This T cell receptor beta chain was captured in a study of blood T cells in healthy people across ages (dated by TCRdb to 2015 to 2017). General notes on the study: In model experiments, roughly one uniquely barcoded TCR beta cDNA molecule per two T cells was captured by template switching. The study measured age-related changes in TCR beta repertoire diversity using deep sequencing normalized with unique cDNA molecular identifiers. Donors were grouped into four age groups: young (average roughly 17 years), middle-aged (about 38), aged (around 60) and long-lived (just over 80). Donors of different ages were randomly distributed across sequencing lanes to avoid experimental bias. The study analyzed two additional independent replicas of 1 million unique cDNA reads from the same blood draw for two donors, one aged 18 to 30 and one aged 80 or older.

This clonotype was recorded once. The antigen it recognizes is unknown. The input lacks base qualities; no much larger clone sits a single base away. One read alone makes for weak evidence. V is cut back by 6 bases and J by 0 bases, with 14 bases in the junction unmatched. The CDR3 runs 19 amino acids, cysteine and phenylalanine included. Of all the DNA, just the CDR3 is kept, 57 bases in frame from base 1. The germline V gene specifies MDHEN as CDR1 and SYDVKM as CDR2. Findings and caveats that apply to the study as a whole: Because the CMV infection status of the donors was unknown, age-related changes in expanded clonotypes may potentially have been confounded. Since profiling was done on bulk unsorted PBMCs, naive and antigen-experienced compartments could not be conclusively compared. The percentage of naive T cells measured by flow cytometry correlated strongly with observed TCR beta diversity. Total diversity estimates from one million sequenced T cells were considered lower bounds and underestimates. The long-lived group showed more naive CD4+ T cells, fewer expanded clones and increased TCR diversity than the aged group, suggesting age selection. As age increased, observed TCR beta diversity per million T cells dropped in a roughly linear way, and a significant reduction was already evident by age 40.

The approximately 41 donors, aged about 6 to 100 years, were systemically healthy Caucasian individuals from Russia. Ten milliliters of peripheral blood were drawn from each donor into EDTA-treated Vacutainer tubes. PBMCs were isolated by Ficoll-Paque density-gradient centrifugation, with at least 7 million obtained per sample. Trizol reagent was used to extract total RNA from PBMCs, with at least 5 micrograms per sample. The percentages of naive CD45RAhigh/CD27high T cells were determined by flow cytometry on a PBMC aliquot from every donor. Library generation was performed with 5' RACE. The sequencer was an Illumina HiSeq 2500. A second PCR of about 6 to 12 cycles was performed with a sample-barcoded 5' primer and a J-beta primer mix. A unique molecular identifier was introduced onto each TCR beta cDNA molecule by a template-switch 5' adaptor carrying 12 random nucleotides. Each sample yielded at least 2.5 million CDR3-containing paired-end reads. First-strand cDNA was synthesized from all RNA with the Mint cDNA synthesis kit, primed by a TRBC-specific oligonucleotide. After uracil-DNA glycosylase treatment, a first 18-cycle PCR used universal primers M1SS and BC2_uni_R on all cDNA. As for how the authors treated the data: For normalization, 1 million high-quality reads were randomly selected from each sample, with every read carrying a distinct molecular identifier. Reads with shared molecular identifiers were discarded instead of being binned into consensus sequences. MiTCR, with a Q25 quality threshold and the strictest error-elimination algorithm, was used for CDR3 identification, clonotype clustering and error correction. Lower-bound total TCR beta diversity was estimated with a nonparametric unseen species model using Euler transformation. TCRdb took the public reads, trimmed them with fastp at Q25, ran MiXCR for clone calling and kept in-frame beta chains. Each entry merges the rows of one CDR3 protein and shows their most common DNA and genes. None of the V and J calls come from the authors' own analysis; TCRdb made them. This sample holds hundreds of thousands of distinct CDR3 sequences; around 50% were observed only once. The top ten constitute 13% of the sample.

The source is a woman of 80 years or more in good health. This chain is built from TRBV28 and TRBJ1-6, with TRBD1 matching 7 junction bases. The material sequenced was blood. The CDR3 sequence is CASSSLGQAPSSYNSPLHF. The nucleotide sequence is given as TGTGCCAGCAGCTCCCTAGGACAGGCTCCGAGCTCCTATAATTCACCCCTCCACTTT.